One sample yielded the 21 T cell receptor beta chains listed below, sequenced in a study of cytomegalovirus exposure and HLA in healthy donors listed by TCRdb under 2017. Library construction relied on the immunoSEQ multiplex PCR assay. TCRdb took this table from immuneACCESS and kept in-frame rearrangements with V and J called. Such tables lack part of the clones; where checked against another copy, unresolved V genes explain under half of the gap, and the rest is unexplained. The sample table shows some 330,000 clones, and 86% are seen once. Jointly, the top ten make up around 0.8% of the sample. The sequenced sample was PBMCs. Receptors were obtained from a woman under 30 in good health and CMV-seronegative.

The rearrangement uses TRBV6-1 and TRBJ2-7, with 9 bases identical to TRBD1. Losses at the gene ends were 4 bases for V and 3 bases for J; bases not matched to a gene: 7. CDR3 length: 15 amino acids. CDR1 and CDR2 (germline): MNHNS, SASEGT. The CDR3 DNA sequence: TGTGCCAGCAGTGGGGGGACAGGGCCAAACTACGAGCAGTACTTC. As protein: CASSGGTGPNYEQYF.

The J gene is TRBJ2-3, the V gene TRBV19; 9 bases are a match to TRBD1. CDR3 length: 17 amino acids. Germline lookup yields CDR1 LNHDA and CDR2 SQIVND (reference sequence). The V gene end was trimmed by 4 bases and the J gene end by 4 bases; junction bases not matched to a gene: 12. CDR3 in amino acids: CASSTRSGTGYPDTQYF. CDR3 nucleotide sequence: TGTGCCAGTAGTACGCGATCCGGGACAGGGTATCCAGATACGCAGTATTTT.

The chain recombines TRBV27 with TRBJ2-1; 10 nucleotides align to TRBD1. In germline, CDR1 is MNHEY, CDR2 SMNVEV (reference sequence). V shed 3 bases and J 6 bases; nucleotides not matched to a gene: 17. The CDR3 loop spans 19 amino acids. The CDR3 region is CASSFLGQGLGSLTNEQFF. The CDR3 nucleotides are TGTGCCAGCAGTTTTCTGGGACAGGGGTTGGGTAGCCTTACCAATGAGCAGTTCTTC.

A word on this clone: The sample has other DNA sequences that encode this CDR3 too. The rearrangement uses TRBV6-5 and TRBJ1-1; TRBD1 matches at 7 bases. The J segment lost 4 bases and the V segment lost 2 bases, leaving 1 base of the junction unmatched. The CDR3 totals 13 residues. CDR1 and CDR2 (germline): MNHEY, SVGAGI. In nucleotides, the CDR3 is TGTGCCAGCAGTTACCCAGGGGGCACTGAAGCTTTCTTT. The encoded protein is CASSYPGGTEAFF.

In regard to this clone: A read error may produce the germline difference seen at one junction end. This chain uses TRBV20-1 with TRBJ2-5; the D gene is possibly TRBD2 (6 bases). CDR3 length: 11 amino acids. Germline CDR1 and CDR2: DFQATT and SNEGSKA (reference sequence). CDR3 nucleotides: TGCAGTGCGAGAGGGTTGGAGGGCCAGTACTTC. This codes for CSARGLEGQYF.

The rearrangement joins TRBV2 to TRBJ1-5; a weak D match, TRBD1 (5 bases). The CDR3 length is 14 residues. The germline gives CDR1 SNHLY, CDR2 FYNNEI. Trimming stripped 8 bases from V and 3 bases from J, with 14 bases between. CDR3 DNA sequence: TGTGCCAGCGGAAGGGGAGGGGACAATCAGCCCCAGCATTTT. Translated, it gives CASGRGGDNQPQHF.

The chain joins TRBV2 to TRBJ1-5; TRBD1 agrees at 7 bases. Looked up from germline, CDR1 is SNHLY and CDR2 is FYNNEI. This CDR3 is 11 amino acids long. V shed 6 bases, J shed 9 bases, and the junction held 2 bases outside the gene matches. The CDR3 region has the DNA TGTGCCAGCAGGGCAGGGGGGCCCCAGCATTTT. Residues: CASRAGGPQHF.

The chain links TRBV7-2 to TRBJ2-1, with TRBD2 identical over 9 bases. CDR3 size: 14 residues. V trimming: 5 bases; J trimming: 5 bases; junction bases outside the gene matches: 4. Per the germline V gene, CDR1 is SGHTA and CDR2 is FQGNSA. The CDR3 coding sequence is TGTGCCAGCAGCCCGGGACTAGCACACAATGAGCAGTTCTTC. This encodes CASSPGLAHNEQFF.

The chain recombines TRBV7-3 with TRBJ2-1, with 8 nucleotides matching TRBD2. The germline V gene has CDR1 SGHTA and CDR2 FQGTGA. V was pared by 2 bases and J by 7 bases, with 7 bases of the junction left unmatched. CDR3 length: 15 amino acids. The CDR3 region is CASSLLSGSPNEQFF. In DNA form, the CDR3 reads TGTGCCAGCAGCTTACTAAGCGGGAGTCCGAATGAGCAGTTCTTC.

Here the CDR3 reads CASSPRVGYNEQFF. CDR3 in DNA: TGTGCCAGCAGTCCGCGGGTGGGGTACAATGAGCAGTTCTTC. V is TRBV28 and J is TRBJ2-1; the D gene is possibly TRBD2 (5 bases). From germline, CDR1 is MDHEN and CDR2 SYDVKM. Trimming stripped 5 bases from V and 4 bases from J, with 12 bases between. This CDR3 is 14 amino acids long.

J is TRBJ1-2 and V is TRBV29-1, with TRBD1 identical over 9 bases. Unmatched junction bases numbered 6, after V lost 6 bases and J lost 4 bases. CDR1 is SQVTM and CDR2 is ANQGSEA in the germline V gene. The CDR3 contains 13 residues. The CDR3 sequence is CSVRQGVSYGYTF. In nucleotides, the CDR3 is TGCAGCGTCAGACAGGGGGTTTCCTATGGCTACACCTTC. Filled out from reference TRBV29-1 and TRBJ1-2, the complete variable domain reads SAVISQKPSRDICQRGTSLTIQCQVDSQVTMMFWYRQQPGQSLTLIATANQGSEATYESGFVIDKFPISRPNLTFSTLTVSNMSPEDSSIYLCSVRQGVSYGYTFGSGTRLTVV.

The CDR3 DNA is TGTGCCCCCTCCACTCCAGGGGCCAGCAATCAGCCCCAGCATTTT. Translating it yields CAPSTPGASNQPQHF. The rearrangement joins TRBV11-2 to TRBJ1-5; possible D gene TRBD1, 6 bases. Trimming stripped 11 bases from V and 1 base from J, with 18 bases between. Per the germline V gene, CDR1 is SGHAT and CDR2 is FQNNGV. The CDR3 is 15 amino acids.

This clone was counted a single time. The chain couples TRBV6-4 to TRBJ2-1, with a tentative D call TRBD1 (6 bases). The V end was cut by 3 bases, the J end by 7 bases, with 19 bases between. Germline V CDR1 and CDR2: MRHNA, SNTAGT. The CDR3 is made up of 16 amino acids. CDR3 amino acids: CASSEGASFSGNEQFF. CDR3 coding DNA: TGTGCCAGCAGTGAGGGGGCTAGCTTCTCTGGGAATGAGCAGTTCTTC.

CDR3 DNA sequence: TGCGCCAGCAGCTTGGTTGGGGACAGAGATGAAAAACTGTTTTTT. It specifies CASSLVGDRDEKLFF. The chain carries TRBV5-1 and TRBJ1-4; 7 bases fit TRBD1. The germline gives CDR1 SGHRS, CDR2 YFSETQ. V shed 0 bases and J 6 bases; nucleotides not matched to a gene: 5. The CDR3 runs 15 residues.

The V and J genes are TRBV20-1 and TRBJ2-1, with a tentative D call TRBD1 (5 bases). The ends were cut back, 5 bases at V and 9 bases at J, with 8 bases in the middle. The CDR3 runs 10 residues. CDR1 and CDR2 (germline): DFQATT, SNEGSKA (reference sequence). Here the CDR3 DNA reads TGCAGTGCTGCCAGGGCTGAGCAGTTCTTC. As protein: CSAARAEQFF.

The CDR3 DNA reads as TGTGCCAGCAGCTTAGTGGTGGGACAGGACTATGGCTACACCTTC. Translated: CASSLVVGQDYGYTF. The chain combines TRBV7-2 with TRBJ1-2, with TRBD1 matching 8 bases. The CDR3 contains 15 residues. CDR1 and CDR2 from the germline V gene are SGHTA and FQGNSA. Trimming removed 1 base from V and 3 bases from J; junction bases left unmatched: 4.

In its sample, this clone was seen once. Other DNA sequences in this specimen translate into the identical CDR3. The genes are TRBV4-3 and TRBJ2-1, with 9 nucleotides matching TRBD2. Germline values: CDR1 LGHNA, CDR2 YSLEER. V lost 1 base to trimming and J lost 10 bases; unmatched junction nucleotides: 2. The CDR3 is 13 amino acids. CDR3 amino acids: CASSQGLAGEQFF. The CDR3 nucleotides are TGCGCCAGCAGCCAAGGGCTAGCGGGGGAGCAGTTCTTC.

The chain recombines TRBV7-2 with TRBJ2-1; the match to TRBD1 covers 7 bases. CDR3 size: 15 residues. V dropped 1 base and J dropped 4; count of bases not matched to a gene: 4. CDR1 and CDR2 (germline): SGHTA, FQGNSA. Here the CDR3 DNA reads TGTGCCAGCAGCTTAGAGGGGGCGGGTTACAATGAGCAGTTCTTC. Translating it yields CASSLEGAGYNEQFF.

This chain uses TRBV5-1 with TRBJ1-3; perhaps TRBD1 as D (5 bases). CDR1 and CDR2 (germline): SGHRS, YFSETQ. V lost 0 bases, J lost 3 bases, and 13 bases lay in between. The CDR3 loop spans 16 amino acids. The CDR3 sequence: CASSLGPWGVGNTIYF. For the CDR3, the DNA is TGCGCCAGCAGCTTGGGCCCTTGGGGGGTTGGAAACACCATATATTTT.

This chain links TRBV7-2 with TRBJ2-7; tentatively, D is TRBD2 (6 bases). Per germline, CDR1 SGHTA and CDR2 FQGNSA. The CDR3 spans 15 residues. Between the trimmed V and J ends, which lost 7 bases and 2 bases, there was a span of 18 bases. CDR3 nucleotide sequence: TGTGCCAGCACCGACTTAGCGGCCTCGGCCTACGAGCAGTACTTC. Its translation is CASTDLAASAYEQYF.

This clone showed up just once. The genes are TRBV5-1 and TRBJ1-3, with D possibly being TRBD1 (6 bases). Germline loops: CDR1 SGHRS, CDR2 YFSETQ. The CDR3 sequence is 14 residues long. With 4 bases removed from V and 4 bases from J, the gap between germline ends came to 12 bases. This CDR3 is CASSPQGPGNTIYF. The CDR3 region has the DNA TGCGCCAGCAGCCCACAGGGTCCGGGAAACACCATATATTTT.